This T cell receptor (beta chain) was profiled in a study of control samples from healthy donors and cancer patients. Trimming removed 0 bases from V and 10 bases from J, with 21 bases in between. From germline, CDR1 is SNHLY and CDR2 FYNNEI. This CDR3 is built from 17 residues. Here immunoSEQ multiplex PCR was the method, and the copy in TCRdb shows in-frame clones only, minus some. The table lists 150,000 to 200,000 clones, around 90% of them singletons. The TCR was taken from a woman aged 40 to 50 in good health. The chain has TRBV2 and TRBJ1-4, with D hard to call. Sequenced sample: blood. The CDR3 region is CASSEARIPYTGGKLFF. CDR3 nucleotide sequence: TGTGCCAGCAGTGAAGCGCGAATACCATACACCGGTGGAAAACTGTTTTTT.